These 27 T cell receptor beta chains were all obtained from the same sample, sequenced in a study of blood T cell repertoires in COVID-19. Method: immunoSEQ multiplex PCR; TCRdb's copy keeps in-frame clones and lacks some. The data show approximately 440,000 clones, about 90% seen once. The sequenced material came from PBMCs or T cells enriched from blood (not recorded which). These receptors originate from a young man who had recovered from COVID-19.

The chain employs TRBV6-5 and TRBJ1-1; maybe TRBD1 (5 bases). The CDR3 loop spans 13 amino acids. The V end lost 8 bases, the J end lost 5 bases, and 15 bases lay between the germline ends. Looked up from germline, CDR1 is MNHEY and CDR2 is SVGAGI. Here the CDR3 DNA reads TGTGCCAGCTTGGGGGGGATGCGAACTGAAGCTTTCTTT. This sequence encodes CASLGGMRTEAFF.

The chain has TRBV3-1 (or the pseudogene TRBV3-2) and TRBJ2-1; D possibly corresponds to TRBD2 (7 bases). V was cut by 7 bases and J by 5 bases, with 15 bases left in between. The CDR3 runs 14 residues. Germline-derived CDR1 and CDR2 are LGHDT and YNNKEL (reference sequence). CDR3 sequence: CASTRGGGDNEQFF. Here the CDR3 DNA reads TGTGCCAGCACCCGGGGAGGGGGGGACAATGAGCAGTTCTTC.

CDR3 in DNA: TGCGCCAGCAGCGTCGGACTAGCGGGAGGGGAGACCCAGTACTTC. Translation: CASSVGLAGGETQYF. V is TRBV5-1 and J is TRBJ2-5, with 15 bases matching TRBD2. The CDR3 consists of 15 residues. From germline, CDR1 is SGHRS and CDR2 YFSETQ. Trimming removed 4 bases from V and 5 bases from J; junction bases left unmatched: 3.

Only one count was recorded for this clone. The rearrangement joins TRBV11-2 to TRBJ1-1; 7 bases are a match to TRBD1. Germline V gives CDR1 SGHAT, CDR2 FQNNGV. V lost 5 bases, J lost 0 bases, and 3 bases stayed unmatched. This CDR3 comprises 14 residues. In DNA form, the CDR3 reads TGTGCCAGCAGCAAGGGGGCTTTGAACACTGAAGCTTTCTTT. It translates to CASSKGALNTEAFF.

This chain connects TRBV15 to TRBJ2-5, with D possibly TRBD1 on 5 matching bases. CDR1 is LNHNV, CDR2 YYDKDF, per germline (reference sequence). The length of the CDR3 is 13 residues. The germline V and J ends were trimmed by 5 bases and 1 base, with 8 bases remaining between them. CDR3 bases: TGTGCCACCAGCCTCGACAGCCAAGAGACCCAGTACTTC. Protein product: CATSLDSQETQYF.

This sequence joins TRBV19 and TRBJ1-5, with D unresolved. Germline CDR1 LNHDA, CDR2 SQIVND (reference sequence). The CDR3 length is 13 residues. Between the trimmed V and J ends, which lost 10 bases and 2 bases, there was a span of 12 bases. CDR3 residues: CATRLGGNQPQHF. CDR3 DNA sequence: TGTGCCACCCGCCTCGGGGGCAATCAGCCCCAGCATTTT.

As for this clone: Distinct nucleotide sequences in the sample also encode this CDR3. The V call is TRBV3-1 (or the pseudogene TRBV3-2), the J call TRBJ1-2; D is possibly TRBD1 (5 bases). V shed 2 bases and J shed 2 bases, with 6 bases lying between them. CDR1 and CDR2 (germline): LGHDT, YNNKEL (reference sequence). The CDR3 covers 13 residues. The CDR3 DNA is TGTGCCAGCAGCCAACAGGGAAACTATGGCTACACCTTC. This gives the protein CASSQQGNYGYTF.

This chain connects TRBV7-2 to TRBJ2-1; TRBD2 matches at 8 bases. The CDR3 is 14 amino acids. The trim removed 6 bases at V and 1 base at J, leaving 2 bases unmatched. CDR1 is SGHTA, CDR2 FQGNSA, per germline. The chain's CDR3 is CASSQRGSYNEQFF. CDR3 in DNA: TGTGCCAGCAGTCAGCGGGGGTCCTACAATGAGCAGTTCTTC.

The gene calls are TRBV6-1 and TRBJ1-5, with TRBD1 matching 7 bases. V trimming: 3 bases; J trimming: 4 bases; junction bases outside the gene matches: 9. The CDR3 contains 16 residues. Looked up from germline, CDR1 is MNHNS and CDR2 is SASEGT. The CDR3 loop reads CASSESLQGRNQPQHF. CDR3 nucleotide sequence: TGTGCCAGCAGTGAGTCGTTACAGGGGAGAAATCAGCCCCAGCATTTT.

The chain is built from TRBV18 and TRBJ2-7; D possibly corresponds to TRBD2 (7 bases). The length of the CDR3 is 13 residues. Germline V gene lookup returns CDR1 KGHSH and CDR2 LQKENI. Trimming took 6 bases from V and 6 from J, leaving 15 bases between them. This CDR3 is CASSLKGGGEQYF. The DNA for the CDR3 is TGTGCCAGCTCTCTCAAAGGGGGGGGCGAGCAGTACTTC.

The genes are TRBV24-1 and TRBJ1-5; D is possibly TRBD1 (5 bases). V was clipped by 5 bases and J by 4 bases, with 11 bases between them. Germline V gene data show CDR1 as KGHDR and CDR2 as SFDVKD. The CDR3 length is 14 residues. The CDR3 protein is CATSGTGTNQPQHF. The CDR3 nucleotides read TGTGCCACCAGTGGTACAGGAACTAATCAGCCCCAGCATTTT.

CDR3 bases: TGTGCCATCACGAGACAGGCCGAGAACACTGAAGCTTTCTTT. Its protein product is CAITRQAENTEAFF. The J gene is TRBJ1-1, the V gene TRBV10-3; D might be TRBD1 (6 bases). CDR1 and CDR2 from the germline V gene are ENHRY and SYGVKD. The CDR3 contains 14 residues. Deletions cut 7 bases from V and 1 base from J, with 13 bases between.

This chain uses TRBV29-1 with TRBJ1-2; 7 bases align to TRBD1. Germline CDR1 SQVTM, CDR2 ANQGSEA. Losses at the gene ends were 7 bases for V and 4 bases for J; bases not matched to a gene: 9. This CDR3 is 13 amino acids long. This chain's CDR3 is CSAETGISYGYTF. The CDR3, as DNA: TGCAGCGCCGAGACAGGGATCAGCTATGGCTACACCTTC.

J is TRBJ1-2 and V is TRBV6-5; D call uncertain. Trimming took 6 bases from V and 6 from J, leaving 11 bases between them. The V gene's germline CDR1 is MNHEY and CDR2 SVGAGI. CDR3 size: 12 residues. The chain's CDR3 is CASRTAFDGYTF. CDR3 DNA sequence: TGTGCCAGCAGAACAGCTTTCGATGGCTACACCTTC.

The V and J genes are TRBV18 and TRBJ1-1, with D perhaps matching TRBD1 (6 bases). Trimming cost V 3 bases and J 1 base, with 12 bases left between them. The CDR3 covers 15 residues. Germline-derived CDR1 and CDR2 are KGHSH and LQKENI. The CDR3, as DNA: TGTGCCAGCTCACCCTGGACAGCCCCGAACACTGAAGCTTTCTTT. As protein: CASSPWTAPNTEAFF. Complete variable domain (other parts from reference TRBV18 and TRBJ1-1): NAGVMQNPRHLVRRRGQEARLRCSPMKGHSHVYWYRQLPEEGLKFMVYLQKENIIDESGMPKERFSAEFPKEGPSILRIQQVVRGDSAAYFCASSPWTAPNTEAFFGQGTRLTVV.

This chain connects TRBV14 to TRBJ1-2; tentatively, D is TRBD1 (6 bases). The V end lost 4 bases, the J end lost 8 bases, and 11 bases lay between the germline ends. Germline loops: CDR1 SGHDN, CDR2 FVKESK. This CDR3 region has 12 residues. Here the CDR3 DNA reads TGTGCCAGCAGCCCGAGGGGGGGCGGCTACACCTTC. It yields the protein CASSPRGGGYTF.

The chain couples TRBV20-1 to TRBJ2-1; no firm D call. Germline V gene lookup returns CDR1 DFQATT and CDR2 SNEGSKA (reference sequence). This CDR3 is built from 11 residues. V was pared by 1 base and J by 11 bases, with 9 bases between. CDR3 DNA: TGCAGTGCTAGAGTGGGCCCGCAGCAGTTCTTC. Translation: CSARVGPQQFF.

The V and J genes are TRBV13 and TRBJ2-1, with 8 positions matching TRBD2. V lost 5 bases, J lost 1 base, and 10 bases stayed unmatched. The CDR3 runs to 17 residues. Germline loops: CDR1 PRHDT, CDR2 FYEKMQ (reference sequence). The CDR3 bases are TGTGCCAGCAGCGCCGGGAAGGTAGCGGGGTCCTACAATGAGCAGTTCTTC. Translated, it gives CASSAGKVAGSYNEQFF.

The gene calls are TRBV7-3 and TRBJ2-1; 12 positions agree with TRBD2. Trimming removed 5 bases from V and 6 bases from J; junction bases left unmatched: 11. Germline V gene data show CDR1 as SGHTA and CDR2 as FQGTGA. There are 17 residues in the CDR3. CDR3 in DNA: TGTGCCAGCAGCCCGCAAGCCGGGACTAGCGGGCGCAATGAGCAGTTCTTC. Translated: CASSPQAGTSGRNEQFF.

This clone has just one count. This chain joins TRBV27 and TRBJ2-2; D is perhaps TRBD2 (5 bases). Germline V gene sequence: CDR1 MNHEY, CDR2 SMNVEV (reference sequence). V was pared by 5 bases and J by 4 bases, with 14 bases between. The CDR3 spans 15 residues. CDR3 DNA sequence: TGTGCCAGCAGTCCCCCGGACTTTGGCACCGGGGAGCTGTTTTTT. Encoded protein: CASSPPDFGTGELFF.

This chain uses TRBV5-6 with TRBJ2-7; 8 positions agree with TRBD2. The germline V gene encodes CDR1 SGHDT and CDR2 YYEEEE. The V and J ends lost 5 bases and 9 bases, in that order; junction bases with no gene match: 10. This CDR3 has 13 residues. The CDR3: CASRDRGGRVQYF. CDR3 DNA sequence: TGTGCCAGCAGGGACCGGGGGGGCAGGGTGCAGTACTTC.

The rearrangement joins TRBV14 to TRBJ1-4, with a possible D match to TRBD1 (6 bases). V dropped 4 bases and J dropped 0 bases, with 9 bases sitting between them. CDR1 is SGHDN, CDR2 FVKESK, per germline. The CDR3 sequence is 15 residues long. CDR3 sequence reads: CASSRRTATNEKLFF. The CDR3 DNA follows: TGTGCCAGCAGCCGAAGGACAGCAACTAATGAAAAACTGTTTTTT.

V and J are TRBV4-1 and TRBJ1-6; the match to TRBD1 covers 10 bases. Germline CDR1 reads MGHRA; CDR2 reads YSYEKL. J gave up 14 bases and V 1 base, and 11 bases lay outside the gene matches. The CDR3 is made up of 16 amino acids. CDR3 nucleotides: TGCGCCAGCAGCCAAGTCCCCGGACAGGGGGGGACTGCCCTCCACTTT. Translating it yields CASSQVPGQGGTALHF.

The chain couples TRBV7-9 to TRBJ1-1, with D possibly TRBD1 on 5 matching bases. The V gene lost 5 bases and the J gene lost 6 bases, with 25 bases spanning the gap. The CDR3 totals 17 residues. Germline assignment: CDR1 SEHNR and CDR2 FQNEAQ (reference sequence). The CDR3 is CASSQGSGSWGQPEAFF. The CDR3 coding sequence is TGTGCCAGCAGCCAAGGGTCCGGGTCGTGGGGCCAGCCTGAAGCTTTCTTT.

The gene calls are TRBV2 and TRBJ2-1; D perhaps matches TRBD2 (6 bases). Per germline, CDR1 SNHLY and CDR2 FYNNEI. The V and J ends lost 3 bases and 1 base respectively, with 10 bases between them. CDR3 size: 15 residues. CDR3 amino acids: CASSEGGVSYNEQFF. DNA of the CDR3: TGTGCCAGCAGTGAGGGCGGGGTTTCCTACAATGAGCAGTTCTTC.

A single count supports this clone. This chain uses TRBV2 with TRBJ1-5, with 7 bases lining up with TRBD1. V shed 1 base and J 7 bases; nucleotides not matched to a gene: 7. CDR1 and CDR2 from the germline V gene are SNHLY and FYNNEI. This CDR3 is 15 amino acids long. CDR3 loop: CASSEGTGSSQPQHF. In DNA form, the CDR3 reads TGTGCCAGCAGTGAAGGGACAGGCAGTTCCCAGCCCCAGCATTTT.

V is TRBV30 and J is TRBJ1-4; 8 nucleotides agree with TRBD1. This CDR3 is 15 amino acids long. From germline, CDR1 is GTSNPN and CDR2 SVGIG (reference sequence). V dropped 2 bases and J dropped 4; count of bases not matched to a gene: 6. This chain's CDR3 is CAWSRTGPRNEKLFF. CDR3 in DNA: TGTGCCTGGAGTAGGACAGGGCCCCGTAATGAAAAACTGTTTTTT. Looking up the rest from reference TRBV30 and TRBJ1-4 gives the full variable domain: SQTIHQWPATLVQPVGSPLSLECTVEGTSNPNLYWYRQAAGRGLQLLFYSVGIGQISSEVPQNLSASRPQDRQFILSSKKLLLSDSGFYLCAWSRTGPRNEKLFFGSGTQLSVL.